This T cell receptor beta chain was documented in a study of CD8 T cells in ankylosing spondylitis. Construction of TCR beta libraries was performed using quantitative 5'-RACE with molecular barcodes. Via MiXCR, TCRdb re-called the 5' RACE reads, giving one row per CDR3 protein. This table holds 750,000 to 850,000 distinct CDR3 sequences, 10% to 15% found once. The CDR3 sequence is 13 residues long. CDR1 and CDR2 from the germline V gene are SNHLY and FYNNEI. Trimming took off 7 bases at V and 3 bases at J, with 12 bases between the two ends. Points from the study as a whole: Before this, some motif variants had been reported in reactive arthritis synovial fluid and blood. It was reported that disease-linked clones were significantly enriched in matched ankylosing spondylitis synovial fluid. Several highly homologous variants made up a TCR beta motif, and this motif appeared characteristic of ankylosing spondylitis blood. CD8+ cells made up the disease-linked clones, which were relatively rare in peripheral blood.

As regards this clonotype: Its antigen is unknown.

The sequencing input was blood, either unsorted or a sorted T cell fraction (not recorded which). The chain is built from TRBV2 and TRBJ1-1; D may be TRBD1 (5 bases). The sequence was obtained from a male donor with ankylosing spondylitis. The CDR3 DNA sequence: TGTGCCAGCAATTGGGGGGGGGACACTGAAGCTTTCTTT. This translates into CASNWGGDTEAFF.